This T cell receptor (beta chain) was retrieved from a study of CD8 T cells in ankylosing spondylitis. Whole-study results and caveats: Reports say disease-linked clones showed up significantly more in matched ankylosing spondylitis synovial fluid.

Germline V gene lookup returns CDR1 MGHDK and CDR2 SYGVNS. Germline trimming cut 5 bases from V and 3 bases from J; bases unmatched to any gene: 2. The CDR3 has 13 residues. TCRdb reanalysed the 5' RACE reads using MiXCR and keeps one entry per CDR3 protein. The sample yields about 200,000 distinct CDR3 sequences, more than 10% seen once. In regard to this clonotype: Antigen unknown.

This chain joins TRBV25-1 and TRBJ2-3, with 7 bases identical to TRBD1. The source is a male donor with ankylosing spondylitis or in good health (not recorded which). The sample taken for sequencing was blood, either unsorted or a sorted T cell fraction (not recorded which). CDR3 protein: CASSKQGTDTQYF. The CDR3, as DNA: TGTGCCAGCAGTAAACAGGGGACAGATACGCAGTATTTT.